The T cell receptor beta chain described here comes from a study of cytomegalovirus exposure and HLA in healthy donors. Per the germline V gene, CDR1 is GTSNPN and CDR2 is SVGIG (reference sequence). The CDR3 is 12 residues long. Trimming removed 4 bases from V and 2 bases from J, with 6 bases in between. Researchers ran the PCR with 60 Vbeta and 13 Jbeta primers. Data came from immunoSEQ multiplex PCR; TCRdb stores just in-frame clones and leaves some out. The data contain over 150,000 clones, approximately 81% of them singletons. Input material: PBMCs. The gene calls are TRBV30 and TRBJ1-3, with D uncertain. This clonotype was obtained from a male donor in good health and CMV-seronegative. The CDR3 protein is CAWKRPGNTIYF. CDR3 nucleotide sequence: TGTGCCTGGAAGCGGCCTGGAAACACCATATATTTT.